These 8 T cell receptor beta chains were all obtained from the same sample, sequenced in a study of a mutant IDH1 vaccine in newly diagnosed glioma. This sample's time point: week 11, during vaccination. A single vaccine dose contained 300 ug of mutant IDH1 20-mer peptide, and topical imiquimod was used with it. Antigens for these TCRs are unknown. Assay: immunoSEQ multiplex PCR; the TCRdb copy retains only in-frame clones and omits some. Counted here are roughly 120,000 clones, just under 80% occurring once; the ten biggest clones make up about 5.5%. The material sequenced was PBMCs, taken from a glioma patient whose treatment included an IDH1 peptide vaccine. The source is a man aged 35 to 55 with glioma.

This clone has a single count. This chain links TRBV27 with TRBJ1-6; 7 bases are a match to TRBD1. V lost 3 bases, J lost 8 bases, and 7 bases stayed unmatched. Germline V lookup: CDR1 MNHEY, CDR2 SMNVEV (reference sequence). The CDR3 sequence is 15 residues long. The CDR3, as DNA: TGTGCCAGCAGTTTTGGAGGGGGCGCATATTCACCCCTCCACTTT. Translated, it gives CASSFGGGAYSPLHF.

The chain combines TRBV6-5 with TRBJ2-3; D gene uncertain. Germline values: CDR1 MNHEY, CDR2 SVGAGI. The germline V and J ends were trimmed by 4 bases and 9 bases, with 14 bases remaining between them. The CDR3 totals 13 residues. For the CDR3, the DNA is TGTGCCAGCAGTTCCACAGTAGGCACGACGCAGTATTTT. This codes for CASSSTVGTTQYF.

V gene TRBV27 combines with J gene TRBJ2-3, with 7 nucleotides matching TRBD2. The CDR3 has 16 amino acids. In germline, CDR1 is MNHEY, CDR2 SMNVEV (reference sequence). The V gene end was trimmed by 4 bases and the J gene end by 2 bases; junction bases not matched to a gene: 9. CDR3 DNA: TGTGCCAGCAGTTCCCTACCCCAGCGGGACACAGATACGCAGTATTTT. Its protein is CASSSLPQRDTDTQYF.

This clone occurred a few times. V is TRBV21-1 and J is TRBJ1-1. TRBV21-1 is reported as a pseudogene. The CDR3 sequence is 18 residues long. Here the CDR3 DNA reads TGTGCCAGCAGCAAAGCGCTTGGCAGGGGAGGCGCGAACACTGAAGCTTTCTTT. It yields the protein CASSKALGRGGANTEAFF.

The chain carries TRBV28 and TRBJ2-7; D is unclear. Germline loops: CDR1 MDHEN, CDR2 SYDVKM. The V end was cut by 3 bases, the J end by 10 bases, with 16 bases between. The CDR3 spans 13 residues. The CDR3 bases are TGTGCCAGCAGTTTGGTCACACCCTTTGTTCAGTACTTC. Translation gives CASSLVTPFVQYF.

This chain joins TRBV30 and TRBJ2-5; D gene unclear. Judging by the DNA end, TRBJ2-7 fits better; the J call may be wrong. The CDR3 extends over 14 amino acids. Germline CDR1 and CDR2: GTSNPN and SVGIG (reference sequence). CDR3 sequence: CAWSVAVKPYEQYF. DNA for the CDR3: TGTGCCTGGAGTGTTGCCGTAAAGCCCTACGAGCAGTACTTC.

This chain uses TRBV27 with TRBJ2-2, with 7 bases matching TRBD1. The CDR3 is 13 residues long. Trimming at V came to 6 bases and at J to 7 bases, leaving 5 bases not matched to a gene. CDR1 MNHEY and CDR2 SMNVEV come from the germline V gene (reference sequence). Written as DNA, the CDR3 is TGTGCCAGCAGCTCCTACAGGGGCGGGGAGCTGTTTTTT. Translating it yields CASSSYRGGELFF.

This chain links TRBV2 with TRBJ2-1; 8 bases line up with TRBD2. The ends lost 2 bases at V and 9 bases at J; junction bases unmatched: 6. CDR1 and CDR2 (germline): SNHLY, FYNNEI. The CDR3 runs to 14 residues. The chain's CDR3 is CASSEQRAGGEQFF. The CDR3 region has the DNA TGTGCCAGCAGTGAACAGCGGGCGGGGGGTGAGCAGTTCTTC.